This T cell receptor (beta chain) was identified during a study of control samples from healthy donors and cancer patients. The length of the CDR3 is 15 residues. Trimming took 1 base from V and 8 from J, leaving 12 bases between them. Germline CDR1 and CDR2: LGHDT and YNNKEL (reference sequence). The assay was immunoSEQ multiplex PCR, and TCRdb's table has in-frame clones only and misses some. The repertoire holds 200,000 or so clones, with 85% to 95% as singletons. The sequence was obtained from a man in his fifties or sixties in good health. The chain couples TRBV3-1 (or the pseudogene TRBV3-2) to TRBJ1-6; D is possibly TRBD1 (5 bases). Sequenced material: blood. This CDR3 reads CASSQGEGAYSPLHF. CDR3 DNA sequence: TGTGCCAGCAGCCAAGGGGAAGGGGCCTATTCACCCCTCCACTTT.